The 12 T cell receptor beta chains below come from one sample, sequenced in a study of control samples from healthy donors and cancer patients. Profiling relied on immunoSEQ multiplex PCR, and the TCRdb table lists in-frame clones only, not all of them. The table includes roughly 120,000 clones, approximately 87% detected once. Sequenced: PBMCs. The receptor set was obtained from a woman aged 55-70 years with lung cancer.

This CDR3 reads CASRVNPGLAGDEQFF. The DNA of the CDR3 is TGCGCCAGCAGAGTGAACCCGGGACTAGCGGGGGATGAGCAGTTCTTC. The gene calls are TRBV5-1 and TRBJ2-1, with 14 nucleotides matching TRBD2. Unmatched junction bases numbered 9, after V lost 5 bases and J lost 8 bases. The CDR3 covers 16 residues. The V gene's germline CDR1 is SGHRS and CDR2 YFSETQ.

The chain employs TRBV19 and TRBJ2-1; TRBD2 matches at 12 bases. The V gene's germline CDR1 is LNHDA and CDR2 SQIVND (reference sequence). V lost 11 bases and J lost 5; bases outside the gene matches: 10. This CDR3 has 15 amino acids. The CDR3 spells CAGSSGRGDNNEQFF. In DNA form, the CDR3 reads TGTGCCGGGTCTAGCGGGAGGGGTGACAACAATGAGCAGTTCTTC.

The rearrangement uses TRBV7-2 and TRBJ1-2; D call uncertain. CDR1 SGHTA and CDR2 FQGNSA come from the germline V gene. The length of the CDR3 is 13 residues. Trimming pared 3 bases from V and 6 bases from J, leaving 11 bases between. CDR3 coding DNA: TGTGCCAGCAGCTTGGGGAGAGAGAATGGCTACACCTTC. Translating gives CASSLGRENGYTF. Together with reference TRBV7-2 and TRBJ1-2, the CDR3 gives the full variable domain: GAGVSQSPSNKVTEKGKDVELRCDPISGHTALYWYRQSLGQGLEFLIYFQGNSAPDKSGLPSDRFSAERTGGSVSTLTIQRTQQEDSAVYLCASSLGRENGYTFGSGTRLTVV.

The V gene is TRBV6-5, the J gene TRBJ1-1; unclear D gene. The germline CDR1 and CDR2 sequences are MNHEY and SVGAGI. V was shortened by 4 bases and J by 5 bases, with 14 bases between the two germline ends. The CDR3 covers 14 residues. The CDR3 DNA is TGTGCCAGCAGTTGGGCCGGAGAAGGAACTGAAGCTTTCTTT. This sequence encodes CASSWAGEGTEAFF.

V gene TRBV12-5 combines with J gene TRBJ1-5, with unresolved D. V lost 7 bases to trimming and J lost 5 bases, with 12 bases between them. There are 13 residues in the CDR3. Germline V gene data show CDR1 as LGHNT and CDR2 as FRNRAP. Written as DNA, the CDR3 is TGTGCTAGTGAGGAACAGCCGGATCAGCCCCAGCATTTT. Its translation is CASEEQPDQPQHF.

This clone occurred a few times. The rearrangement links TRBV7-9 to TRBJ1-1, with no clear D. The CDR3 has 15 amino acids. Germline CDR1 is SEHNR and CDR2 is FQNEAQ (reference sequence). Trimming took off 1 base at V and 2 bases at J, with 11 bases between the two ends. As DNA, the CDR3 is TGTGCCAGCAGCTTAGGTCAGGACCTAAACACTGAAGCTTTCTTT. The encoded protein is CASSLGQDLNTEAFF.

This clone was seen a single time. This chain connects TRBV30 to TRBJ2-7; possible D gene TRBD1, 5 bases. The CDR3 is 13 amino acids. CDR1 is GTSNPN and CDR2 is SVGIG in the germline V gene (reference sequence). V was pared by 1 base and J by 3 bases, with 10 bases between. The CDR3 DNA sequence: TGTGCCTGGAGTGAGGGGAAAAACTACGAGCAGTACTTC. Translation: CAWSEGKNYEQYF.

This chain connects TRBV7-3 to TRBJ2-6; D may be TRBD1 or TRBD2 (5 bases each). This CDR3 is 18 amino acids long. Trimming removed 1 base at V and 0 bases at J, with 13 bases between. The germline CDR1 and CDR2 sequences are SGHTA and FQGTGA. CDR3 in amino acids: CASSLIATANSGANVLTF. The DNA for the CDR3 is TGTGCCAGCAGCTTAATAGCGACAGCCAACTCTGGGGCCAACGTCCTGACTTTC.

The CDR3 nucleotides are TGTGCCAGCAGCTTAAGGCCCCCGGGACAATTGAGTGAAAAACTGTTTTTT. It specifies CASSLRPPGQLSEKLFF. The J gene is TRBJ1-4, the V gene TRBV7-2; D may be TRBD1 (6 bases). V was trimmed by 2 bases and J by 7 bases, leaving 20 bases between them. Germline V gives CDR1 SGHTA, CDR2 FQGNSA. This CDR3 has 17 residues.

CDR3 protein: CASSVEGTTGNTIYF. The CDR3 coding sequence is TGTGCCAGCAGCGTTGAGGGAACTACTGGAAACACCATATATTTT. J is TRBJ1-3 and V is TRBV9; D unresolved. Germline V gene sequence: CDR1 SGDLS, CDR2 YYNGEE. The CDR3 is made up of 15 amino acids. Trimming took 2 bases from V and 2 from J, leaving 11 bases between them.

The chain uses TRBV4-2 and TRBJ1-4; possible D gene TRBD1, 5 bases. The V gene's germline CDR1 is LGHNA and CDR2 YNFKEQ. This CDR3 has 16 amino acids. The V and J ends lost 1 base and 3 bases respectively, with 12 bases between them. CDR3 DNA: TGTGCCAGCAGCCAAGGAATCAGGGTCGCTAATGAAAAACTGTTTTTT. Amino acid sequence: CASSQGIRVANEKLFF.

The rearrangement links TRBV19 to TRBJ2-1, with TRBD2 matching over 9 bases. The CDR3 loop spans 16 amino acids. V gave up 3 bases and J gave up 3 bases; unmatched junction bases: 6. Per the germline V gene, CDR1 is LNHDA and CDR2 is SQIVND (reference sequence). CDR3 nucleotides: TGTGCCAGTAGTATGTGGGGGACTAGCCTCTACAATGAGCAGTTCTTC. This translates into CASSMWGTSLYNEQFF.